This TCR beta chain comes out of a study of identical twins listed by TCRdb under 2016. Some background on the complete study: To test whether fetal clonotypes persist, the study used deep sequencing on TCR alpha and beta repertoires from monozygotic twins, unrelated adults of various ages, and cord blood. To rule out contamination, the twin experiments were replicated at different times with different library preparation protocols. General study outcomes and caveats: Compared with coincidental sharing between unrelated individuals, an excess of low generation-probability sequences was observed among out-of-frame TCR alpha sequences shared between twins. A weaker excess of twin sharing was found in beta out-of-frame sequences because the signal-to-noise ratio was lowered by fewer shared sequences. Conclusions relied on cross-sectional statistical analysis, since the same donors could not be followed over many years. Zero-insertion analyses could be partly confounded by invariant T cells such as MAIT and iNKT, though diverse VJ usage argued against such confounding for most clonotypes. In monozygotic twins, recombination models systematically underestimated out-of-frame TCR alpha sharing, but the models matched the sharing seen between unrelated individuals. Fewer insertions were carried by abundant cord blood beta clonotypes, a similar but weaker trend appeared in young adult naive repertoires, and no such trend appeared in memory repertoires.

Via the germline V gene (reference sequence), CDR1 is LNHNV and CDR2 YYDKDF. V is reduced by 0 bases and J by 2 bases, leaving a spacing of 14 bases between them. The cysteine opens and the phenylalanine closes a CDR3 of 17 amino acids. Solely the CDR3 DNA is kept, with 51 bases framed from the first base. This clonotype has just a few counts. Its antigen is still unknown. No clone much larger than this one lies a single base away; base qualities are absent. The library was obtained by 5' RACE. Instrument on record: Illumina HiSeq 2000. A universal primer binding site was added through template switching, and the final cDNA carried a unique molecular identifier so that TCR cDNA molecules could be counted accurately. Specific primers in the conserved constant-segment region were used to synthesize first-strand cDNA for TCR alpha and beta chains. To control for contamination, every cDNA library was double barcoded, receiving both a SMART-Mk sample barcode and Illumina barcodes. TruSeq adapter sequences along with Illumina sample barcodes were introduced in two successive PCR steps. TCR alpha and beta cDNA libraries were sequenced on the Illumina HiSeq platform with custom primers. Processing in the source paper ran as follows. Unique molecular identifiers were extracted from raw reads with MiGEC, and CDR3 positions were determined with MiXCR. For each individual, recombination models were inferred using an EM algorithm with the repgenHMM and IGoR tools. Shared clonotypes were analyzed with the tcR package in R, and sharing was normalized by the product of cloneset sizes. Out-of-frame nonproductive sequences were analyzed to study raw recombination free of thymic and clonal selection effects. In TCRdb, the public reads were trimmed at Q25 with fastp and aligned with MiXCR, with productive beta chains retained. Each CDR3 protein appears once, grouped with its most common genes and DNA. These V and J calls are TCRdb output, not the study's own analysis. This sample comprises 430,000 or so distinct CDR3 sequences, 20% to 25% of them detected only once. Just under 3% of the sample is held by the ten biggest clonotypes.

Only healthy Caucasian donors were included. The twin cohort consisted of three pairs of female monozygotic twins, all aged roughly 18 to 30 years. Positive isolation kits from Invitrogen were used to isolate CD4+ and CD8+ T cell populations. Separately, the same data were catalogued under a study of T cells expressing NK-cell markers. The second study, in turn, reports: In sorted CD3+CD56+NKG2C+, CD3+CD56+NKG2C- and CD3+CD56-NKG2C+ T-cell subsets from several donors, TCR beta-chain repertoires were profiled. Among the eight sequenced donors, only one was HCMV-seronegative, while the other seven were HCMV-seropositive. In several experiments an anti-gammadeltaTCR antibody was added to restrict sorting to alphabetaTCR-expressing T cells. In six donors, the dominant CD3+CD56+NKG2C+ clonotypes were among the top 10 CD8+ clonotypes and accounted for about 1.0-7.5% of CD8+ T cells. Those dominant clonotypes were again the most abundant among CD3+CD56-NKG2C+ cells in a few donors, at 28.3-60.1%. It remained unclear whether the expanded NKG2C-expressing T cell clones were specific for HCMV antigens. The study sequenced eight donors, all healthy volunteers chosen at random: three men and five women. To determine HCMV serostatus, a commercial ELISA kit was used to detect HCMV-specific IgG in serum. MIGEC was used to demultiplex reads and group the reads by UMI, and MiTCR was used to assemble and quantify clonotypes. To exclude erroneous sequences, any TCR cDNA sequence not supported by at least two reads was discarded. The tcR package was used for downstream repertoire analysis, and clonotypes were matched across fractions by CDR3 nucleotide sequence plus V segment. VDJmatch was used to annotate antigen specificity against VDJdb, with one amino acid substitution in CDR3 permitted.

The sequence was obtained from a woman under 30 in good health. Sample: CD4+ T cells sorted from blood. The chain is made from TRBV15 and TRBJ2-1; a tentative D match to TRBD2 spans 7 bases. The CDR3 region: CATSRDRGRAPYNEQFF. The DNA is TGTGCCACCAGCAGAGATAGGGGGAGGGCACCCTACAATGAGCAGTTCTTC.